The 30 T cell receptor beta chains below all came from one sample that was sequenced in a study of CD8+CD57+ T cells in acquired aplastic anemia. By flow cytometry, patients selected for sequencing had shown an expansion of CD8+CD57+ cells. TCR beta VDJ and CDR3 profiling used genomic DNA as template. Each CDR3 protein is one row after TCRdb ran MiXCR on the reads. The profile shows 200,000 to 300,000 distinct CDR3 sequences, 82% of them singletons. The source material was sorted CD4+, CD8+, or CD8+CD57+ T cells (not recorded which) from PBMCs. All receptors come from a human donor with aplastic anemia.

This chain uses TRBV20-1 with TRBJ2-2; D unclear. The V gene lost 6 bases and the J gene lost 3 bases, with 8 bases spanning the gap. Germline values: CDR1 DFQATT, CDR2 SNEGSKA (reference sequence). The CDR3 runs 12 residues. In DNA, the CDR3 is TGCAGTGCCCCGACGTACACCGGGGAGCTGTTTTTT. Protein sequence: CSAPTYTGELFF.

The sample holds a few counts of this clonotype. CDR3 sequence: CASSESGAVTEAFF. The CDR3, as DNA: TGTGCCAGCAGTGAATCAGGGGCTGTCACTGAAGCTTTCTTT. The V and J genes are TRBV6-1 and TRBJ1-1; D possibly corresponds to TRBD1 (6 bases). Germline CDR1 is MNHNS and CDR2 is SASEGT. With 2 bases removed from V and 4 bases from J, the gap between germline ends came to 11 bases. CDR3 length: 14 residues.

The chain carries TRBV5-1 and TRBJ2-3, with D perhaps given as TRBD1 or TRBD2 (5 bases each). This CDR3 is built from 14 residues. Trimming took off 1 base at V and 4 bases at J, with 10 bases between the two ends. Per the germline V gene, CDR1 is SGHRS and CDR2 is YFSETQ. CDR3 protein: CASSLWGLADTQYF. Here the CDR3 DNA reads TGCGCCAGCAGCTTGTGGGGGTTGGCAGATACGCAGTATTTT.

This chain joins TRBV7-8 and TRBJ2-1; 8 nucleotides line up with TRBD2. The CDR3 extends over 15 amino acids. CDR1 SGHVS and CDR2 FQNEAQ come from the germline V gene. Trimming cost V 9 bases and J 10 bases; bases outside gene matches: 17. The CDR3 sequence is CASSMAGGPDKEQFF. CDR3 DNA sequence: TGTGCCAGTAGCATGGCGGGAGGACCCGATAAGGAGCAGTTCTTC.

This clonotype was recorded only once. Likely a read error: the CDR3 ends without its conserved phenylalanine or tryptophan. The DNA is left out, because the CDR3 cannot be placed on it with certainty; the CDR3 is given as TCRdb lists it. The rearrangement joins TRBV7-6 to TRBJ2-1; TRBD1 was called by the table and not checked on the DNA. Looked up from germline, CDR1 is SGHVS and CDR2 is FNYEAQ. The CDR3 comprises 13 residues, both ends counted. CDR3 protein: CASTLGRFHSGAN.

The chain has TRBV7-2 and TRBJ2-1; 7 positions agree with TRBD2. The CDR3 runs to 16 residues. Germline loops: CDR1 SGHTA, CDR2 FQGNSA. V lost 6 bases to trimming and J lost 8 bases; unmatched junction nucleotides: 16. CDR3 sequence: CASSVLSGGGSDEQFF. The CDR3 bases are TGTGCCAGCAGTGTCCTAAGCGGCGGCGGGAGCGATGAGCAGTTCTTC.

About this clonotype: The germline gene is not matched at one end of the junction; a read error may be the cause. The chain is built from TRBV9 and TRBJ1-5; D gene uncertain. The CDR3 covers 14 residues. Germline V lookup: CDR1 SGDLS, CDR2 YYNGEE. CDR3 DNA: TGTGCCAGCAGCGCCGAGAGCGCCTCCTATCATTCACCTTTT. Translation gives CASSAESASYHSPF.

This clonotype showed up just once. One junction end does not reproduce the germline sequence, and a read error may be involved. The V gene is TRBV9, the J gene TRBJ2-2, with D possibly being TRBD2 (5 bases). The length of the CDR3 is 12 residues. The germline V gene has CDR1 SGDLS and CDR2 YYNGEE. CDR3 sequence reads: CASSVVSGEQFF. CDR3 coding DNA: TGTGCCAGCAGCGTAGTTTCCGGGGAGCAGTTTTTT.

This clonotype was detected only once. One end of the junction fails to match germline, which may point to a read error. This chain joins TRBV2 and TRBJ2-3; D may match TRBD1 or TRBD2 (6 bases each). CDR3 length equals 14 residues. Germline CDR1 and CDR2: SNHLY and FYNNEI. The CDR3 reads CASGDGGTDKKQFF. For the CDR3, the DNA is TGTGCCAGCGGGGACGGGGGCACAGATAAGAAGCAGTTTTTT.

V gene TRBV24-1 combines with J gene TRBJ2-1; a weak D match, TRBD2 (7 bases). This CDR3 comprises 15 residues. The V and J ends lost 7 bases and 6 bases respectively, with 18 bases between them. CDR1 is KGHDR, CDR2 SFDVKD, per germline. CDR3 nucleotide sequence: TGTGCCACCAGCCCAGTAGGGGGGGTGATCAATGAGCAGTTCTTC. It is translated as CATSPVGGVINEQFF.

The chain couples TRBV7-8 to TRBJ2-7, with a tentative D call TRBD2 (6 bases). Germline V gene data show CDR1 as SGHVS and CDR2 as FQNEAQ. This CDR3 is 18 amino acids long. V lost 2 bases and J lost 3, with 23 bases in between. The CDR3 spells CASSLPGDGDTHYYEQYV. DNA of the CDR3: TGTGCCAGCAGCTTACCGGGAGACGGGGATACGCATTACTACGAGCAGTACGTC.

Worth noting for this clonotype: The missing conserved phenylalanine or tryptophan at the end of this CDR3 makes a read error likely. The DNA is omitted, as the CDR3 cannot be located on it reliably, and the CDR3 follows TCRdb's listing. This chain connects TRBV7-9 to TRBJ2-2; the table's TRBD1 call for D was not verified on the DNA. The CDR3 length equals 13 residues, ends included. CDR1 is SEHNR, CDR2 FQNEAQ, per germline (reference sequence). CDR3 region: CASSLAGTGGANV.

J is TRBJ2-1 and V is TRBV7-3; 7 positions match TRBD2. This CDR3 has 16 residues. With V trimmed by 3 bases and J by 8 bases, 13 bases remained unmatched. Germline V gene sequence: CDR1 SGHTA, CDR2 FQGTGA. In DNA form, the CDR3 reads TGTGCCAGCAGCTTTCAAAGAAGCGGGGTTAGAGATGAGCAGTTCTTC. Encoded protein: CASSFQRSGVRDEQFF.

The rearrangement links TRBV10-3 to TRBJ2-3; 11 nucleotides agree with TRBD2. The V gene's germline CDR1 is ENHRY and CDR2 SYGVKD. The CDR3 runs to 17 residues. V dropped 3 bases and J dropped 5; count of bases not matched to a gene: 10. CDR3 DNA sequence: TGTGCCATCAGTGATCAGTCTAGCGGGGGGCTGGTAGATACGCAGTATTTT. Amino acid sequence: CAISDQSSGGLVDTQYF.

This clonotype has more than one count but fewer than ten. The chain employs TRBV2 and TRBJ2-3; D unresolved. Trimming pared 7 bases from V and 3 bases from J, leaving 14 bases between. The germline gives CDR1 SNHLY, CDR2 FYNNEI. CDR3 length equals 14 residues. The CDR3 sequence: CASTNAGWTDTQYF. The CDR3 DNA is TGTGCCAGCACTAACGCAGGATGGACAGATACGCAGTATTTT.

This chain joins TRBV24-1 and TRBJ2-1; D call uncertain. V was cut by 4 bases and J by 11 bases, with 17 bases left in between. The CDR3 contains 14 residues. The germline V gene has CDR1 KGHDR and CDR2 SFDVKD. In DNA, the CDR3 is TGTGCCACCAGTGACCCCACAAGCGCAGGACAGCAGTTCTTC. As protein: CATSDPTSAGQQFF.

To note about this clonotype: Because the CDR3 is missing its conserved closing phenylalanine or tryptophan, this is likely a read error. Because the CDR3's place on the DNA is in doubt, the DNA is left out and the CDR3 is given as listed by TCRdb. The rearrangement joins TRBV7-2 to TRBJ2-1; the D segment call TRBD1 is taken from the table without a DNA check. Germline CDR1 and CDR2: SGHTA and FQGNSA. Ends included, the CDR3 has 13 residues. The chain's CDR3 is CASSDGGIHPQTS.

On this clonotype itself: The junction and the germline gene differ at one end; a read error may be behind it. The V gene is TRBV19, the J gene TRBJ1-1; no definite D call. Per the germline V gene, CDR1 is LNHDA and CDR2 is SQIVND (reference sequence). The CDR3 extends over 15 amino acids. Here the CDR3 DNA reads TGTGCCAGCAGCGTATATCAGACCGGCAACACTGAAGATTTCTTT. Its translation: CASSVYQTGNTEDFF.

The rearrangement links TRBV5-6 to TRBJ1-2; D may be TRBD1 (6 bases). The length of the CDR3 is 14 residues. The germline V and J ends were trimmed by 7 bases and 4 bases, with 17 bases remaining between them. Germline V gene data show CDR1 as SGHDT and CDR2 as YYEEEE. CDR3 protein: CASSQWGAIYGYTF. The CDR3 DNA is TGTGCCAGCTCCCAGTGGGGGGCCATCTATGGCTACACCTTC.

The chain's CDR3 is CASTRTGGYEQYF. For the CDR3, the DNA is TGTGCCAGCACTAGGACAGGGGGCTACGAGCAGTACTTC. The chain recombines TRBV10-3 with TRBJ2-7; 10 bases fit TRBD1. V gave up 10 bases and J gave up 3 bases; unmatched junction bases: 6. CDR1 and CDR2 from the germline V gene are ENHRY and SYGVKD. The CDR3 is 13 amino acids.

The chain is built from TRBV20-1 and TRBJ2-3; the match to TRBD2 covers 10 bases. V was clipped by 1 base and J by 6 bases; unmatched bases: 13. CDR1 DFQATT and CDR2 SNEGSKA come from the germline V gene (reference sequence). The CDR3 totals 17 residues. CDR3 DNA: TGCAGTGCTAGAGCTAGCGGGAGAGTCATCGCATTCGATACGCAGTATTTT. This sequence encodes CSARASGRVIAFDTQYF.

This clonotype was counted once. This chain joins TRBV19 and TRBJ2-1, with 11 bases fitting TRBD2. V shed 5 bases and J 2 bases; nucleotides not matched to a gene: 5. The CDR3 spans 16 residues. Germline CDR1 and CDR2: LNHDA and SQIVND (reference sequence). The CDR3 DNA sequence: TGTGCCAGTAGTCTGACTAGCGGGGTCCCCTACAATGAGCAGTTCTTC. This sequence encodes CASSLTSGVPYNEQFF.

Notes on this clonotype: The junction shows a germline mismatch at one end, possibly a read error. The chain joins TRBV10-3 to TRBJ1-5, with D hard to call. CDR3 length equals 15 residues. CDR1 is ENHRY and CDR2 is SYGVKD in the germline V gene. The CDR3 loop reads CAISQAEQQHQPQHF. CDR3 DNA sequence: TGTGCCATCAGCCAGGCAGAGCAGCAGCACCAGCCTCAGCATTTT.

V usage is TRBV7-2 and J usage is TRBJ1-6, with D possibly being TRBD1 (6 bases). The CDR3 totals 15 residues. Trimming pared 6 bases from V and 6 bases from J, leaving 15 bases between. The germline gives CDR1 SGHTA, CDR2 FQGNSA. The CDR3 DNA sequence: TGTGCCAGCAGGCAGGACAGCATTAGTAATTCACCCCTCCACTTT. It encodes CASRQDSISNSPLHF.

This clonotype was seen ten or more times. The chain couples TRBV11-3 to TRBJ2-1, with 7 bases lining up with TRBD1. With 3 bases clipped from V and 9 bases from J, the junction kept 11 bases outside the gene matches. The germline V gene has CDR1 SGHNT and CDR2 YENEEA. The CDR3 runs 15 residues. The CDR3 DNA reads as TGTGCCAGCAGCTTGGGACAGATCATAATGGGTGAGCAGTTCTTC. It yields the protein CASSLGQIIMGEQFF.

The rearrangement joins TRBV9 to TRBJ2-1; D is unresolved. V was pared by 2 bases and J by 11 bases, with 8 bases between. The CDR3 sequence is 11 residues long. Per germline, CDR1 SGDLS and CDR2 YYNGEE. As DNA, the CDR3 is TGTGCCAGCAGCGTTGGCCTCAAGCAGTTCTTC. Amino acid sequence: CASSVGLKQFF. The full variable domain, its missing parts supplied by reference TRBV9 and TRBJ2-1, is DSGVTQTPKHLITATGQRVTLRCSPRSGDLSVYWYQQSLDQGLQFLIQYYNGEERAKGNILERFSAQQFPDLHSELNLSSLELGDSALYFCASSVGLKQFFGPGTRLTVL.

Concerning this clonotype: Mismatch with germline at one junction end may stem from a read error. The chain combines TRBV5-1 with TRBJ2-3; D is uncertain. The CDR3 contains 13 residues. Germline CDR1 SGHRS, CDR2 YFSETQ. DNA for the CDR3: TGTGCCAGCAGCGCAGTAGCAACGGACACGCAGTATTTT. Amino acid sequence: CASSAVATDTQYF.

V usage is TRBV20-1 and J usage is TRBJ1-4; D is perhaps TRBD1 (5 bases). Trimming took off 0 bases at V and 8 bases at J, with 13 bases between the two ends. In germline, CDR1 is DFQATT, CDR2 SNEGSKA (reference sequence). CDR3 length: 14 amino acids. CDR3 residues: CSARDGAGQEKLFF. CDR3 DNA: TGCAGTGCTAGAGATGGGGCAGGGCAGGAAAAACTGTTTTTT.

Details on this clonotype: The final CDR3 position lacks the conserved phenylalanine or tryptophan, pointing to a likely read error. CDR3 nucleotide sequence: TGTGCCACCAGCAGGGGGGGAGGGCCCGAGACCCAGTACCTC. Translated: CATSRGGGPETQYL. The chain is built from TRBV7-3 and TRBJ2-5; D may be TRBD1 or TRBD2 (7 bases each). The CDR3 is 14 residues long. CDR1 and CDR2 from the germline V gene are SGHTA and FQGTGA.

This clonotype was counted once. The junction departs from germline at one end; a sequencing error may be responsible. The chain combines TRBV9 with TRBJ2-2; no firm D call. CDR1 is SGDLS, CDR2 YYNGEE, per germline. The CDR3 covers 12 residues. Written as DNA, the CDR3 is TGTGCCAGCGGCTTAGTTGCGAACGTGCAGTACTTT. Amino acids: CASGLVANVQYF.